These T cell receptor beta chains were read from a single sample in a study of blood T cell repertoires in COVID-19. Clones were read by immunoSEQ multiplex PCR, and TCRdb kept only the in-frame ones, dropping some. Here the sample spans roughly 27,000 clones, about 76% being singletons. What was sequenced was peripheral blood. All receptors derive from a man older than 75 with active or convalescent COVID-19. Each CDR3 is given with its conserved first and last residue. The D gene is left open where the match is weak. Size is stated for part of the rows, as once, few or many counts, or as a class when the clone is expanded.

v_call: TRBV6-5
d_call: -
j_call: TRBJ2-6
clone_size: -
cdr3_aa: CASYQAGANVLTF
cdr3_nt: TGTGCCAGCTATCAGGCTGGGGCCAACGTCCTGACTTTC

v_call: TRBV7-6
d_call: -
j_call: TRBJ2-3
clone_size: -
cdr3_aa: CASSQGGGYSTDTQYF
cdr3_nt: TGTGCCAGCAGCCAAGGGGGGGGCTATAGCACAGATACGCAGTATTTT

v_call: TRBV14
d_call: -
j_call: TRBJ2-1
clone_size: few
cdr3_aa: CASSQLRDFPFSYNEQFF
cdr3_nt: TGTGCCAGCAGCCAACTCCGGGACTTCCCCTTCTCCTACAATGAGCAGTTCTTC

v_call: TRBV19
d_call: TRBD1
j_call: TRBJ2-7
clone_size: -
cdr3_aa: CASSIEGTGFYEQYF
cdr3_nt: TGTGCCAGTAGTATAGAGGGGACAGGGTTCTACGAGCAGTACTTC

v_call: TRBV28
d_call: TRBD2
j_call: TRBJ2-5
clone_size: few
cdr3_aa: CASSTSGQETQYF
cdr3_nt: TGTGCCAGCAGTACTAGCGGACAAGAGACCCAGTACTTC

v_call: TRBV10-3
d_call: -
j_call: TRBJ2-2
clone_size: -
cdr3_aa: CAISESAGPGTGELFF
cdr3_nt: TGTGCCATCAGTGAGTCGGCGGGTCCAGGCACCGGGGAGCTGTTTTTT

v_call: TRBV19
d_call: TRBD1
j_call: TRBJ2-2
clone_size: -
cdr3_aa: CASSIWQGAGELFF
cdr3_nt: TGTGCCAGTAGTATCTGGCAGGGGGCCGGGGAGCTGTTTTTT

v_call: TRBV24-1
d_call: TRBD1
j_call: TRBJ1-1
clone_size: -
cdr3_aa: CATIGQGITEAFF
cdr3_nt: TGTGCCACCATTGGACAGGGAATCACTGAAGCTTTCTTT

v_call: TRBV5-1
d_call: -
j_call: TRBJ2-1
clone_size: -
cdr3_aa: CASSLAVANEQFF
cdr3_nt: TGCGCCAGCAGCTTGGCCGTAGCAAATGAGCAGTTCTTC

v_call: TRBV9
d_call: -
j_call: TRBJ2-2
clone_size: once
cdr3_aa: CASSSPPGMVTGELFF
cdr3_nt: TGTGCCAGCAGCTCCCCACCGGGAATGGTCACCGGGGAGCTGTTTTTT

v_call: TRBV14
d_call: -
j_call: TRBJ2-3
clone_size: -
cdr3_aa: CASSQVPGPSTDTQYF
cdr3_nt: TGTGCCAGCAGCCAAGTGCCCGGTCCTAGCACAGATACGCAGTATTTT

v_call: TRBV28
d_call: TRBD1
j_call: TRBJ1-4
clone_size: -
cdr3_aa: CASKYRGRLRTNEKLFF
cdr3_nt: TGTGCCAGCAAATACAGGGGGCGCTTGAGGACTAATGAAAAACTGTTTTTT

v_call: TRBV6-5
d_call: -
j_call: TRBJ1-6
clone_size: -
cdr3_aa: CASSYSGGGDSPLHF
cdr3_nt: TGTGCCAGCAGTTACTCGGGGGGGGGTGACTCACCCCTCCACTTT

v_call: TRBV5-4
d_call: -
j_call: TRBJ2-3
clone_size: -
cdr3_aa: CASSLPGTDTQYF
cdr3_nt: TGTGCCAGCAGCTTGCCGGGCACAGATACGCAGTATTTT

v_call: TRBV19
d_call: -
j_call: TRBJ2-2
clone_size: -
cdr3_aa: CASSITGVTGELFF
cdr3_nt: TGTGCCAGTAGTATAACAGGAGTCACCGGGGAGCTGTTTTTT

v_call: TRBV28
d_call: TRBD2
j_call: TRBJ2-3
clone_size: few
cdr3_aa: CASSLRREGTAQYF
cdr3_nt: TGTGCCAGCAGTTTAAGGCGGGAGGGGACCGCGCAGTATTTT

v_call: TRBV7-3
d_call: TRBD2
j_call: TRBJ2-6
clone_size: -
cdr3_aa: CASSLQPSGGAPGANVLTF
cdr3_nt: TGTGCCAGCAGCCTGCAGCCTAGCGGGGGGGCACCGGGGGCCAACGTCCTGACTTTC

v_call: TRBV5-5
d_call: -
j_call: TRBJ1-3
clone_size: -
cdr3_aa: CASRYSGDSGNTIYF
cdr3_nt: TGTGCCAGCAGGTACTCGGGTGACTCTGGAAACACCATATATTTT

v_call: TRBV7-9
d_call: -
j_call: TRBJ2-5
clone_size: -
cdr3_aa: CASSLTAGQETQYF
cdr3_nt: TGTGCCAGCAGCTTAACGGCAGGGCAAGAGACCCAGTACTTC

v_call: TRBV19
d_call: -
j_call: TRBJ1-4
clone_size: -
cdr3_aa: CASSQGSEKLFF
cdr3_nt: TGTGCCAGTAGTCAGGGGAGCGAAAAACTGTTTTTT

v_call: TRBV20-1
d_call: -
j_call: TRBJ2-7
clone_size: -
cdr3_aa: CSASQGHYEQYF
cdr3_nt: TGCAGTGCCAGTCAGGGTCACTACGAGCAGTACTTC

v_call: TRBV27
d_call: TRBD1
j_call: TRBJ2-7
clone_size: -
cdr3_aa: CASRRQGGSYEQYF
cdr3_nt: TGTGCCAGCAGGCGACAGGGGGGATCCTACGAGCAGTACTTC

v_call: TRBV19
d_call: -
j_call: TRBJ1-6
clone_size: -
cdr3_aa: CAGRDTINSPLHF
cdr3_nt: TGTGCCGGCCGGGACACGATTAATTCACCCCTCCACTTT

v_call: TRBV18
d_call: -
j_call: TRBJ2-5
clone_size: -
cdr3_aa: CASSPTQGSGETQYF
cdr3_nt: TGTGCCAGCTCACCGACACAGGGAAGTGGTGAGACCCAGTACTTC

v_call: TRBV7-2
d_call: -
j_call: TRBJ2-7
clone_size: -
cdr3_aa: CASSLATYEQYF
cdr3_nt: TGTGCCAGCAGCTTAGCCACCTACGAGCAGTACTTC

v_call: TRBV29-1
d_call: TRBD1
j_call: TRBJ1-2
clone_size: -
cdr3_aa: CSVDRQGVRYGYTF
cdr3_nt: TGCAGCGTTGACCGACAGGGGGTCCGCTATGGCTACACCTTC

v_call: TRBV9
d_call: -
j_call: TRBJ1-4
clone_size: -
cdr3_aa: CASSSYRAANEKLFF
cdr3_nt: TGTGCCAGCAGCTCCTACAGGGCAGCTAATGAAAAACTGTTTTTT

v_call: TRBV28
d_call: -
j_call: TRBJ2-6
clone_size: -
cdr3_aa: CASGHRRHRTSGANVLTF
cdr3_nt: TGTGCCAGCGGACACCGACGGCACAGAACTTCTGGGGCCAACGTCCTGACTTTC

v_call: TRBV5-8
d_call: TRBD1
j_call: TRBJ1-2
clone_size: -
cdr3_aa: CASSFGQGDGYTF
cdr3_nt: TGTGCCAGCAGCTTTGGACAGGGCGATGGCTACACCTTC

v_call: TRBV4-2
d_call: -
j_call: TRBJ1-2
clone_size: few
cdr3_aa: CASSPTRQGLAGYTF
cdr3_nt: TGTGCCAGCAGCCCAACACGACAAGGTCTGGCTGGCTACACCTTC

v_call: TRBV7-6
d_call: TRBD2
j_call: TRBJ2-7
clone_size: -
cdr3_aa: CASSLGVAGPYEQYF
cdr3_nt: TGTGCCAGCAGCTTAGGGGTAGCGGGACCCTACGAGCAGTACTTC

v_call: TRBV2
d_call: -
j_call: TRBJ2-5
clone_size: few
cdr3_aa: CASSEQRDQETQYF
cdr3_nt: TGTGCCAGCAGTGAACAGCGAGACCAAGAGACCCAGTACTTC

v_call: TRBV6-5
d_call: TRBD2
j_call: TRBJ2-7
clone_size: -
cdr3_aa: CAIALAGVYEQYF
cdr3_nt: TGTGCCATCGCCCTAGCGGGGGTCTACGAGCAGTACTTC

v_call: TRBV19
d_call: -
j_call: TRBJ2-3
clone_size: -
cdr3_aa: CAKYGGHNTDTQYF
cdr3_nt: TGTGCCAAGTACGGCGGGCATAACACAGATACGCAGTATTTT

v_call: TRBV7-2
d_call: TRBD1
j_call: TRBJ1-6
clone_size: -
cdr3_aa: CASSLRDRGKGSPLHF
cdr3_nt: TGTGCCAGCAGCTTAAGGGACAGGGGGAAAGGTTCACCCCTCCACTTT

v_call: TRBV2
d_call: TRBD2
j_call: TRBJ2-2
clone_size: -
cdr3_aa: CASSGTSGSSGELFF
cdr3_nt: TGTGCCAGCAGCGGGACTAGCGGGAGTTCCGGGGAGCTGTTTTTT

v_call: TRBV12-3/TRBV12-4
d_call: -
j_call: TRBJ2-1
clone_size: -
cdr3_aa: CASSLREQFF
cdr3_nt: TGTGCCAGCAGTTTGCGGGAGCAGTTCTTC

v_call: TRBV27
d_call: -
j_call: TRBJ1-3
clone_size: -
cdr3_aa: CASSFGGVGNTIYF
cdr3_nt: TGTGCCAGCAGTTTTGGAGGGGTAGGAAACACCATATATTTT

v_call: TRBV5-1
d_call: -
j_call: TRBJ2-3
clone_size: -
cdr3_aa: CASSLVGVSADTQYF
cdr3_nt: TGCGCCAGCAGCTTGGTAGGGGTGTCGGCAGATACGCAGTATTTT

v_call: TRBV3-1/TRBV3-2
d_call: TRBD2
j_call: TRBJ2-7
clone_size: -
cdr3_aa: CASNPPSGSSYEQYF
cdr3_nt: TGTGCCAGCAACCCTCCTAGCGGAAGCTCCTACGAGCAGTACTTC

v_call: TRBV19
d_call: TRBD1
j_call: TRBJ2-7
clone_size: -
cdr3_aa: CASSRTGWGEQYF
cdr3_nt: TGTGCCAGTAGCCGGACAGGGTGGGGGGAGCAGTACTTC

v_call: TRBV27
d_call: -
j_call: TRBJ2-3
clone_size: large
cdr3_aa: CASSYRDFTDTQYF
cdr3_nt: TGTGCCAGCAGCTACAGGGATTTCACAGATACGCAGTATTTT